Following are 15 T cell receptor beta chains from one sample sequenced in a study of response to subunit inactivated influenza vaccine. Using its own MiXCR run on the RT-PCR reads, TCRdb lists one record per CDR3 protein. The data contain a few hundred thousand distinct CDR3 sequences, approximately 11% of them singletons. This specimen was PBMCs from blood, taken roughly 6 weeks after vaccination. The source of these receptors is a man in his fifties who received an inactivated influenza vaccine.

The V gene is TRBV28, the J gene TRBJ1-6; D gene unclear. CDR3 length equals 13 residues. V gave up 5 bases and J gave up 8 bases, with 10 bases separating them. CDR1 MDHEN and CDR2 SYDVKM come from the germline V gene. CDR3 sequence reads: CASSPDWDSPLHF. The CDR3 DNA reads as TGTGCCAGCAGTCCCGATTGGGATTCACCCCTCCACTTT. Full variable domain (missing parts from reference TRBV28 and TRBJ1-6): DVKVTQSSRYLVKRTGEKVFLECVQDMDHENMFWYRQDPGLGLRLIYFSYDVKMKEKGDIPEGYSVSREKKERFSLILESASTNQTSMYLCASSPDWDSPLHFGNGTRLTVT.

In its sample, this clonotype was seen a few times. The chain employs TRBV20-1 and TRBJ1-1; tentative D call: TRBD1 (5 bases). The CDR3 length is 15 residues. Germline loops: CDR1 DFQATT, CDR2 SNEGSKA (reference sequence). V gave up 3 bases and J gave up 1 base, with 15 bases separating them. CDR3 sequence: CSASSRVSRNTEAFF. Here the CDR3 DNA reads TGCAGTGCTAGTAGCAGGGTATCTAGGAACACTGAAGCTTTCTTT.

This clonotype has a handful of counts. The chain joins TRBV6-1 to TRBJ2-7; D call uncertain. CDR3 length: 14 residues. Germline CDR1 and CDR2: MNHNS and SASEGT. The germline V and J ends were trimmed by 5 bases and 0 bases, with 11 bases remaining between them. For the CDR3, the DNA is TGTGCCAGCAGTAGAAGGTCCGTCTCCTACGAGCAGTACTTC. It encodes CASSRRSVSYEQYF.

V and J are TRBV5-1 and TRBJ2-6; TRBD1 matches 7 bases. This CDR3 is 14 amino acids long. V shed 2 bases and J 6 bases; nucleotides not matched to a gene: 2. The germline gives CDR1 SGHRS, CDR2 YFSETQ. Written as DNA, the CDR3 is TGCGCCAGCAGCTTAACAGGGGAGGCCAACGTCCTGACTTTC. It translates to CASSLTGEANVLTF.

This clonotype was recorded a few times. The rearrangement links TRBV7-2 to TRBJ2-3; D might be TRBD2 (6 bases). CDR3 length: 15 amino acids. V was trimmed by 5 bases and J by 4 bases, leaving 16 bases between them. Germline CDR1 is SGHTA and CDR2 is FQGNSA. The CDR3 protein is CASSPGTQRPDTQYF. The CDR3 DNA reads as TGTGCCAGCAGCCCAGGGACTCAACGACCAGATACGCAGTATTTT.

V usage is TRBV25-1 and J usage is TRBJ2-3; TRBD2 might be the D (6 bases). Per the germline V gene, CDR1 is MGHDK and CDR2 is SYGVNS. V lost 4 bases and J lost 10, with 27 bases in between. The CDR3 loop spans 17 amino acids. The chain's CDR3 is CASSGNVQGGGGSAQYF. DNA of the CDR3: TGTGCCAGCAGTGGTAACGTCCAGGGAGGCGGAGGCAGTGCGCAGTATTTT.

The J gene is TRBJ1-5, the V gene TRBV18; TRBD1 might be the D (5 bases). The CDR3 extends over 15 amino acids. Germline V gene data show CDR1 as KGHSH and CDR2 as LQKENI. The germline V and J ends were trimmed by 0 bases and 6 bases, with 12 bases remaining between them. CDR3 residues: CASSPPGQGGQPQHF. DNA of the CDR3: TGTGCCAGCTCACCACCGGGGCAGGGAGGTCAGCCCCAGCATTTT.

This clonotype was seen a handful of times. The chain uses TRBV12-3 or TRBV12-4 and TRBJ2-7, with TRBD2 as a possible D gene (6 bases). Trimming shortened V by 3 bases and J by 6 bases, and 12 bases separated the two germline ends. The CDR3 runs to 13 residues. The CDR3 region has the DNA TGTGCCAGCAGTTTGTGGGGGGAAGGCGAGCAGTACTTC. Its translation: CASSLWGEGEQYF.

The chain recombines TRBV7-3 with TRBJ2-5; 8 bases match TRBD2. The V gene's germline CDR1 is SGHTA and CDR2 FQGTGA. Trimming took 5 bases from V and 5 from J; bases not matched to a gene: 4. The CDR3 length is 13 residues. CDR3 sequence: CASSPPGGETQYF. As DNA, the CDR3 is TGTGCCAGCAGCCCTCCGGGAGGGGAGACCCAGTACTTC.

V and J are TRBV9 and TRBJ2-6, with TRBD1 matching 7 bases. CDR3 length equals 16 residues. V trimming: 2 bases; J trimming: 0 bases; junction bases outside the gene matches: 2. The V gene's germline CDR1 is SGDLS and CDR2 YYNGEE. The CDR3 sequence: CASSVRQGSGANVLTF. The DNA for the CDR3 is TGTGCCAGCAGCGTTCGACAGGGCTCTGGGGCCAACGTCCTGACTTTC.

This clonotype came up a few times. The J gene is TRBJ2-5, the V gene TRBV12-3 or TRBV12-4; D not certain. Trimming pared 7 bases from V and 4 bases from J, leaving 16 bases between. The CDR3 runs 14 residues. CDR3 protein: CASTPLAGRETQYF. For the CDR3, the DNA is TGTGCCAGCACCCCCTTGGCCGGGCGAGAGACCCAGTACTTC.

This clonotype was observed at least ten times. V usage is TRBV6-5 and J usage is TRBJ1-4; D may be TRBD1 (5 bases). The CDR3 has 16 residues. V dropped 2 bases and J dropped 3 bases, with 13 bases sitting between them. Germline CDR1 and CDR2: MNHEY and SVGAGI. The CDR3 region has the DNA TGTGCCAGCAGTTACCGCCTTTCAGGGTCTAATGAAAAACTGTTTTTT. Encoded protein: CASSYRLSGSNEKLFF.

This clonotype has more than one count but fewer than ten. The CDR3 coding sequence is TGTGCCAGCAGACCCGGGTCGCAGGAGACCCAGTACTTC. It is translated as CASRPGSQETQYF. V gene TRBV7-9 combines with J gene TRBJ2-5; unclear D gene. V was clipped by 6 bases and J by 5 bases, with 13 bases between them. The length of the CDR3 is 13 residues. Germline loops: CDR1 SEHNR, CDR2 FQNEAQ (reference sequence).

The chain uses TRBV7-9 and TRBJ2-1, with 7 bases aligning to TRBD2. CDR1 and CDR2 (germline): SEHNR, FQNEAQ (reference sequence). The CDR3 has 16 amino acids. With V trimmed by 5 bases and J by 2 bases, 9 bases remained unmatched. Written as DNA, the CDR3 is TGTGCCAGCAGCCCCCAGGGCGGGAGCACCTACAATGAGCAGTTCTTC. Translated: CASSPQGGSTYNEQFF.

This sequence joins TRBV4-3 and TRBJ2-4; 7 nucleotides agree with TRBD1. Germline V gene sequence: CDR1 LGHNA, CDR2 YSLEER. The CDR3 covers 17 residues. Trimming at V came to 2 bases and at J to 0 bases, leaving 7 bases not matched to a gene. This chain's CDR3 is CASSQTSQGVAKNIQYF. CDR3 sequence (DNA): TGCGCCAGCAGCCAAACTTCCCAGGGGGTAGCCAAAAACATTCAGTACTTC.